The 28 T cell receptor beta chains presented below share a single source sample, sequenced in a study of blood T cells in healthy people across ages (dated by TCRdb to between 2014 and 2016). Receptors were amplified or captured by 5' RACE. Sequencing took place on an Illumina HiSeq 2500. A second PCR of about 7 to 12 cycles was run with a J-beta primer mix and a sample-barcoded 5' primer. TCRdb ran its own pipeline on the public reads, namely fastp trimming at Q25 and MiXCR clone calling, and kept in-frame beta chains. Here each entry gathers all rows of one CDR3 protein and keeps the most common genes and DNA. In this sample the table shows about 1.4 million distinct CDR3 sequences, around 55% of which occur a single time. Of the sample, approximately 7% falls within the top ten clones. The material sequenced was blood. These receptors were taken from a man younger than 30 in good health.

Regarding this clonotype: An end of the junction differs from the germline gene, which may be a read error. The rearrangement joins TRBV20-1 to TRBJ2-7; D is possibly TRBD1 or TRBD2 (5 bases each). Germline CDR1 DFQATT, CDR2 SNEGSKA (reference sequence). There are 14 residues in the CDR3. CDR3 protein: CSASLRGGVYDQYF. In DNA form, the CDR3 reads TGCAGTGCGAGCCTACGGGGCGGAGTCTACGATCAGTACTTC.

The V call is TRBV20-1, the J call TRBJ2-4; D gene uncertain. The last part of the DNA fits TRBJ2-7 better; the J call may be wrong. The germline gives CDR1 DFQATT, CDR2 SNEGSKA (reference sequence). CDR3 length equals 13 residues. CDR3 nucleotide sequence: TGCAGTGCTAGAGGGGTACGCTCCTACGAGCAGTACTTC. This translates into CSARGVRSYEQYF.

The chain carries TRBV7-2 and TRBJ2-3, with 7 bases aligning to TRBD1. The CDR3 has 18 amino acids. V lost 5 bases, J lost 5 bases, and 19 bases stayed unmatched. Per germline, CDR1 SGHTA and CDR2 FQGNSA. CDR3 protein: CASSPLNRGARAVDTQYF. The CDR3 DNA follows: TGTGCCAGCAGCCCTCTAAACAGGGGAGCTAGAGCGGTAGATACGCAGTATTTT.

Only a few counts were recorded for this clonotype. V usage is TRBV12-3 or TRBV12-4 and J usage is TRBJ2-3; the D gene is possibly TRBD2 (5 bases). The CDR3 extends over 12 amino acids. Trimming pared 6 bases from V and 6 bases from J, leaving 10 bases between. CDR3 coding DNA: TGTGCCAGCAGGGTAGCGACGGATACGCAGTATTTT. Translation gives CASRVATDTQYF.

This chain links TRBV29-1 with TRBJ2-7; TRBD1 might be the D (6 bases). The CDR3 loop spans 12 amino acids. Germline V lookup: CDR1 SQVTM, CDR2 ANQGSEA. V was trimmed by 4 bases and J by 6 bases, leaving 13 bases between them. Here the CDR3 DNA reads TGCAGCGTTGTACAGGGACATGCCGAGCAGTACTTC. Translated: CSVVQGHAEQYF.

The V and J genes are TRBV20-1 and TRBJ2-4, with TRBD2 matching over 9 bases. The DNA end lines up better with TRBJ2-7; the J call may be wrong. Germline CDR1 and CDR2: DFQATT and SNEGSKA (reference sequence). This CDR3 spans 16 amino acids. This CDR3 reads CSARGEAGGLAYEQYF. The CDR3 DNA reads as TGCAGTGCTCGTGGAGAAGCGGGGGGCCTCGCCTACGAGCAGTACTTC.

This chain joins TRBV11-2 and TRBJ2-7; weak D call: TRBD2 (6 bases). The CDR3 runs 11 residues. V lost 2 bases to trimming and J lost 10 bases, with 9 bases between them. Germline CDR1 reads SGHAT; CDR2 reads FQNNGV. CDR3 nucleotide sequence: TGTGCCAGCAGCTTATCGCGGGATCAGTACTTC. Translated: CASSLSRDQYF.

This clonotype was detected only a few times. The CDR3 nucleotides are TGTGCCAGCAGTAGGACAGTGTATAGCAATCAGCCCCAGCATTTT. This sequence encodes CASSRTVYSNQPQHF. V and J are TRBV28 and TRBJ1-5; weak D call: TRBD1 (6 bases). CDR1 and CDR2 from the germline V gene are MDHEN and SYDVKM. The V and J ends lost 5 bases and 0 bases respectively, with 11 bases between them. The CDR3 is made up of 15 amino acids.

This sequence joins TRBV27 and TRBJ1-6; D is undetermined. This CDR3 comprises 16 residues. Germline CDR1 and CDR2: MNHEY and SMNVEV (reference sequence). V shed 3 bases and J shed 3 bases, with 12 bases lying between them. This chain's CDR3 is CASSFDQNHYNSPLHF. The DNA of the CDR3 is TGTGCCAGCAGTTTCGATCAGAACCACTATAATTCACCCCTCCACTTT.

This clonotype is a singleton in its sample. The rearrangement uses TRBV12-3 or TRBV12-4 and TRBJ1-6; D ambiguous. This CDR3 comprises 13 residues. The V gene lost 6 bases and the J gene lost 10 bases, with 13 bases spanning the gap. CDR3 loop: CASSPLPLSPLHF. The CDR3 DNA follows: TGTGCCAGCAGCCCCCTACCTTTATCACCCCTCCACTTT.

The chain employs TRBV6-1 and TRBJ2-5, with TRBD2 identical over 10 bases. The CDR3 length is 15 residues. Germline values: CDR1 MNHNS, CDR2 SASEGT. Unmatched junction bases numbered 4, after V lost 2 bases and J lost 4 bases. CDR3 protein: CASSEPASGRETQYF. The CDR3 DNA follows: TGTGCCAGCAGTGAACCCGCTAGCGGGAGAGAGACCCAGTACTTC.

The chain links TRBV20-1 to TRBJ1-2, with D unresolved. The CDR3 covers 13 residues. Trimming cost V 0 bases and J 8 bases, with 13 bases left between them. The germline V gene has CDR1 DFQATT and CDR2 SNEGSKA (reference sequence). CDR3 protein: CSAREAGYGGYTF. The CDR3 DNA reads as TGCAGTGCTAGAGAGGCCGGCTATGGGGGCTACACCTTC.

CDR3 bases: TGTGCCATCAGTGGAATTTACGAGGAGCAGTTCTTC. Protein product: CAISGIYEEQFF. The gene calls are TRBV10-3 and TRBJ2-1; D is ambiguous. Trimming took 4 bases from V and 10 from J, leaving 11 bases between them. This CDR3 contains 12 residues. Germline lookup yields CDR1 ENHRY and CDR2 SYGVKD.

This clonotype was observed a few times. The rearrangement links TRBV4-1 to TRBJ1-4; 8 bases match TRBD1. Unmatched junction bases numbered 8, after V lost 5 bases and J lost 0 bases. CDR1 MGHRA and CDR2 YSYEKL come from the germline V gene. This CDR3 region has 17 residues. The CDR3 loop reads CASSAGGSGTTNEKLFF. CDR3 DNA sequence: TGCGCCAGCAGCGCAGGGGGCAGCGGAACAACTAATGAAAAACTGTTTTTT.

The chain joins TRBV4-1 to TRBJ1-1; 11 nucleotides align to TRBD1. The V segment lost 2 bases and the J segment 1 base; nucleotides outside the gene matches: 12. Germline V gives CDR1 MGHRA, CDR2 YSYEKL. The CDR3 is 19 residues long. CDR3 nucleotide sequence: TGCGCCAGCAGCCAATTCTACGGACAGGGGGCTCTTTCGAACACTGAAGCTTTCTTT. The encoded protein is CASSQFYGQGALSNTEAFF.

The V call is TRBV20-1, the J call TRBJ2-5, with 9 bases fitting TRBD2. Germline CDR1 is DFQATT and CDR2 is SNEGSKA (reference sequence). J lost 5 bases, V lost 5 bases, and 9 bases had no gene match. The CDR3 has 14 amino acids. The CDR3 is CSAGLAGVGETQYF. The CDR3 nucleotides read TGCAGTGCTGGGTTAGCGGGAGTAGGTGAGACCCAGTACTTC.

This clonotype was detected a few times. The chain has TRBV14 and TRBJ2-1, with TRBD1 identical over 7 bases. This CDR3 is 14 amino acids long. After removal of 3 bases from V and 6 bases from J, the junction contained 5 bases not matched to a gene. Germline-derived CDR1 and CDR2 are SGHDN and FVKESK. The chain's CDR3 is CASSHSGGSNEQFF. The CDR3 region has the DNA TGTGCCAGCAGCCATTCAGGGGGTAGCAATGAGCAGTTCTTC.

The rearrangement uses TRBV7-2 and TRBJ2-3, with 9 positions matching TRBD2. Trimming removed 4 bases from V and 4 bases from J; junction bases left unmatched: 9. The CDR3 runs 16 residues. In germline, CDR1 is SGHTA, CDR2 FQGNSA. The CDR3 coding sequence is TGTGCCAGCAGCTCCCAAGCGGGAGGCCTCGCAGATACGCAGTATTTT. It yields the protein CASSSQAGGLADTQYF.

This CDR3 is CASSYGTHNQPQHF. DNA for the CDR3: TGTGCCAGCAGTTATGGGACACACAATCAGCCCCAGCATTTT. V is TRBV12-3 or TRBV12-4 and J is TRBJ1-5, with D possibly being TRBD1 (6 bases). V was clipped by 4 bases and J by 3 bases, with 10 bases between them. The CDR3 contains 14 residues.

The chain employs TRBV15 and TRBJ2-1; D uncertain. The germline V gene has CDR1 LNHNV and CDR2 YYDKDF (reference sequence). The CDR3 is 14 amino acids. V lost 0 bases and J lost 8, with 11 bases in between. CDR3 nucleotide sequence: TGTGCCACCAGCAGAGAGGAAAGCGACGATGAGCAGTTCTTC. Protein product: CATSREESDDEQFF.

CDR3 sequence (DNA): TGCAGTGCTAGAGTGGGTGCGGGAGCTAGCGGGGGGGCTGTGAGTTACAATGAGCAGTTCTTC. It encodes CSARVGAGASGGAVSYNEQFF. The chain employs TRBV20-1 and TRBJ2-1; 12 bases are shared with TRBD2. The CDR3 has 21 residues. Germline V gene sequence: CDR1 DFQATT, CDR2 SNEGSKA (reference sequence). V trimming: 1 base; J trimming: 4 bases; junction bases outside the gene matches: 20.

Points on this clonotype: One junction end does not reproduce the germline sequence, and a read error may be involved. The chain joins TRBV6-2 or TRBV6-3 to TRBJ2-3; 10 bases align to TRBD2. Germline assignment: CDR1 MNHEY and CDR2 SVGEGT. This CDR3 region has 17 residues. Here the CDR3 DNA reads TGTGGCAGCAGTTACCGGGCTAGCGGGGGCCCCACGGATACGCAGTATTTT. Residues: CGSSYRASGGPTDTQYF.

This clonotype was seen only a few times. The V gene is TRBV29-1, the J gene TRBJ2-3, with a possible D match to TRBD1 (6 bases). The CDR3 consists of 13 residues. V was shortened by 5 bases and J by 3 bases, with 12 bases between the two germline ends. Germline loops: CDR1 SQVTM, CDR2 ANQGSEA. In nucleotides, the CDR3 is TGCAGCGTTAAACTACAGGGTACAGATACGCAGTATTTT. Translation gives CSVKLQGTDTQYF.

The gene calls are TRBV12-3 or TRBV12-4 and TRBJ1-1; 8 positions match TRBD1. There are 16 residues in the CDR3. V was clipped by 2 bases and J by 4 bases; unmatched bases: 9. The CDR3 sequence: CASSLTDRGHPTEAFF. In DNA, the CDR3 is TGTGCCAGCAGTTTAACAGACAGGGGACATCCCACTGAAGCTTTCTTT.

The CDR3 reads CASSYSHGGRNEKLFF. The CDR3 DNA sequence: TGTGCCAGCAGTTACTCGCATGGAGGCCGAAATGAAAAACTGTTTTTT. This chain joins TRBV6-6 and TRBJ1-4; D gene ambiguous. V was trimmed by 0 bases and J by 5 bases, leaving 13 bases between them. CDR3 length: 16 amino acids. CDR1 is MNHNY, CDR2 SVGAGI, per germline (reference sequence).

This rearrangement joins TRBV10-3 to TRBJ1-1; a weak D match, TRBD1 (5 bases). CDR3 size: 16 residues. Germline V gene sequence: CDR1 ENHRY, CDR2 SYGVKD. Trimming pared 5 bases from V and 1 base from J, leaving 17 bases between. CDR3 protein: CAISWRPEGTNTEAFF. The DNA for the CDR3 is TGTGCCATCAGTTGGAGACCGGAGGGGACGAACACTGAAGCTTTCTTT.

Written as DNA, the CDR3 is TGTGCCAGCGGCGGAGAATGGGATACGCAGTATTTT. Encoded protein: CASGGEWDTQYF. V and J are TRBV7-9 and TRBJ2-3; no firm D call. The CDR3 spans 12 residues. Germline assignment: CDR1 SEHNR and CDR2 FQNEAQ (reference sequence). The V gene lost 8 bases and the J gene lost 6 bases, with 12 bases spanning the gap.

The V gene is TRBV4-1, the J gene TRBJ1-1; 10 bases map to TRBD1. Germline loops: CDR1 MGHRA, CDR2 YSYEKL. The length of the CDR3 is 15 residues. The V segment lost 4 bases and the J segment 4 bases; nucleotides outside the gene matches: 6. The CDR3 nucleotides read TGCGCCAGCAGCCTAGAAAGGGACAGGGGCACTGAAGCTTTCTTT. It is translated as CASSLERDRGTEAFF.